Reported below is one TCR beta chain. The entry originates in a study of control samples from healthy donors and cancer patients. This table comes from immunoSEQ multiplex PCR, and its TCRdb copy is limited to in-frame clones, with some not included. The table records 400,000 to 500,000 clones, approximately 92% of them present only once. CDR3 length: 19 residues. Germline-derived CDR1 and CDR2 are MGHRA and YSYEKL. Losses at the gene ends were 3 bases for V and 1 base for J; bases not matched to a gene: 16. The sample taken for sequencing was PBMCs. The V and J genes are TRBV4-1 and TRBJ1-1; 8 bases line up with TRBD1. The sequence was obtained from a man in his forties or fifties with head and neck cancer. CDR3 amino acids: CASSQPQGARHHWNTEAFF. The CDR3 DNA follows: TGCGCCAGCAGCCAGCCCCAGGGGGCAAGGCACCACTGGAACACTGAAGCTTTCTTT.